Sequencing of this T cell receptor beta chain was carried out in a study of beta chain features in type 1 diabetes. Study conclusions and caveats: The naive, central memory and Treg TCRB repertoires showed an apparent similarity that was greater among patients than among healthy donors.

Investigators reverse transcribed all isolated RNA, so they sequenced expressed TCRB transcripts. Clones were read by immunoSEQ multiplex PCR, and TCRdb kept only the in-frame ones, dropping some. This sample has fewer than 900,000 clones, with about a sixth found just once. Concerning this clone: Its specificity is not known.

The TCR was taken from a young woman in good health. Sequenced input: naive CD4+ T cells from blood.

The CDR3 reads CASSGNRGLTYEQYF. The CDR3 coding sequence is TGTGCCAGCAGCGGAAACAGGGGGCTCACCTACGAGCAGTACTTC. This chain uses TRBV7-9 with TRBJ2-7, with 9 bases that match TRBD1. Germline V gives CDR1 SEHNR, CDR2 FQNEAQ (reference sequence). Trimming removed 5 bases from V and 2 bases from J; junction bases left unmatched: 7. The CDR3 runs 15 residues.